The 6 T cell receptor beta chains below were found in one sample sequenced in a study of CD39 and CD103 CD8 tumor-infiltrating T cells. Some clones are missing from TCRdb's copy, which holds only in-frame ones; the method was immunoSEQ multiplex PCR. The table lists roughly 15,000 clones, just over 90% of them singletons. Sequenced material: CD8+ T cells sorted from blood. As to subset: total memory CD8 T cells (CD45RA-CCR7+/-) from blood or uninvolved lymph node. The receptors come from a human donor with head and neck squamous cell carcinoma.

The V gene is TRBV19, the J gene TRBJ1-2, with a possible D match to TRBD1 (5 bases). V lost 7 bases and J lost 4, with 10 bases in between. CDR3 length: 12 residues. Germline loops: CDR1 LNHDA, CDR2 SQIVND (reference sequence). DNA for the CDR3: TGTGCCAGTACCACAGGATCCTATGGCTACACCTTC. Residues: CASTTGSYGYTF.

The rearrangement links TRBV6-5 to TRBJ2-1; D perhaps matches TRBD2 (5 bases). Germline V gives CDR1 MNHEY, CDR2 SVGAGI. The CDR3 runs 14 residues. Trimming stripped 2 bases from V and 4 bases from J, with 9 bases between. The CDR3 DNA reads TGTGCCAGCAGTTACACGGACTCATACAATGAGCAGTTCTTC. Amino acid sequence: CASSYTDSYNEQFF.

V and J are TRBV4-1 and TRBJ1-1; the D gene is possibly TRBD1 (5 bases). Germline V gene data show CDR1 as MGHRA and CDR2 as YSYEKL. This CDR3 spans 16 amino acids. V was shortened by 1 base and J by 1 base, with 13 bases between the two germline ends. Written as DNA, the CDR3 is TGCGCCAGCAGCCAAGGCCGCTGGGGCAGGAACACTGAAGCTTTCTTT. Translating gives CASSQGRWGRNTEAFF.

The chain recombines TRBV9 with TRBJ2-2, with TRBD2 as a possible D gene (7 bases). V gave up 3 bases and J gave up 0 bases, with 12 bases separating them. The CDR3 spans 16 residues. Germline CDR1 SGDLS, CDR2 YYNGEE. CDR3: CASSEGDYTNTGELFF. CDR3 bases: TGTGCCAGCAGCGAGGGGGACTATACGAACACCGGGGAGCTGTTTTTT. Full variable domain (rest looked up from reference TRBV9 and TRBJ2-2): DSGVTQTPKHLITATGQRVTLRCSPRSGDLSVYWYQQSLDQGLQFLIQYYNGEERAKGNILERFSAQQFPDLHSELNLSSLELGDSALYFCASSEGDYTNTGELFFGEGSRLTVL.

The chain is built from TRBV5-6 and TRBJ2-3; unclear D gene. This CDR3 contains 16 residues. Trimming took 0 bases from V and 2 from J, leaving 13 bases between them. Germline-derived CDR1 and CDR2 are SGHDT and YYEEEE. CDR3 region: CASSLAIRTATDTQYF. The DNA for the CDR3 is TGTGCCAGCAGCTTGGCTATCAGAACGGCCACAGATACGCAGTATTTT.

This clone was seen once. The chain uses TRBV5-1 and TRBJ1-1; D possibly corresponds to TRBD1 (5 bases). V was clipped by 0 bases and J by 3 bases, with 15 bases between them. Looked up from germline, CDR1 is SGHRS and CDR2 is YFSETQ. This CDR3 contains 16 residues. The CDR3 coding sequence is TGCGCCAGCAGCTTGGCCGTGGGGGTGGGTTACACTGAAGCTTTCTTT. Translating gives CASSLAVGVGYTEAFF.